These 23 T cell receptor beta chains came from one sample sequenced in a study of Ad26.COV2.S vaccination and SARS-CoV-2 variants. As to treatment: around 19 received Ad26.COV2.S at low or high dose, single or two shots; about 5 received placebo; per-sample allocation not given. Samples were taken on day 63 after the first vaccine or placebo injection. Generated by immunoSEQ multiplex PCR, the TCRdb table keeps only in-frame clones and is missing some. The sample holds roughly 240,000 clones, more than 75% seen once. This specimen consisted of peripheral blood, obtained in a trial of Ad26.COV2.S vaccine versus placebo. The receptors shown here come from a person between 18 and 60 years old who received the Ad26.COV2.S COVID-19 vaccine or a placebo.

A single count supports this clone. The V and J genes are TRBV5-6 and TRBJ2-7; TRBD1 agrees at 7 bases. The junction had 7 bases not matched to a gene; V was cut back by 2 bases and J by 2 bases. Per the germline V gene, CDR1 is SGHDT and CDR2 is YYEEEE. This CDR3 spans 15 amino acids. CDR3 amino acids: CASSFRQGRPYEQYF. DNA of the CDR3: TGTGCCAGCAGCTTTCGACAGGGTCGTCCCTACGAGCAGTACTTC.

The genes are TRBV6-1 and TRBJ2-6, with TRBD1 identical over 7 bases. CDR1 is MNHNS and CDR2 is SASEGT in the germline V gene. The length of the CDR3 is 17 residues. V dropped 3 bases and J dropped 1; count of bases not matched to a gene: 6. CDR3 coding DNA: TGTGCCAGCAGTGAGAGAAGACAGGGATCTGGGGCCAACGTCCTGACTTTC. It is translated as CASSERRQGSGANVLTF.

This sequence joins TRBV7-9 and TRBJ2-2; 8 bases line up with TRBD1. The germline V gene has CDR1 SEHNR and CDR2 FQNEAQ (reference sequence). This CDR3 contains 15 residues. V was pared by 3 bases and J by 1 base, with 1 base of the junction left unmatched. CDR3 protein: CASSLGTGNTGELFF. DNA for the CDR3: TGTGCCAGCAGCTTGGGGACAGGGAACACCGGGGAGCTGTTTTTT.

The gene calls are TRBV10-3 and TRBJ1-2, with D possibly TRBD1 on 5 matching bases. The length of the CDR3 is 12 residues. Trimming removed 8 bases from V and 7 bases from J, with 14 bases in between. CDR1 is ENHRY and CDR2 is SYGVKD in the germline V gene. CDR3 loop: CAIGGSRSGYTF. The CDR3 region has the DNA TGTGCCATCGGGGGGTCGAGGAGTGGCTACACCTTC.

V usage is TRBV11-3 and J usage is TRBJ2-1; TRBD2 agrees at 8 bases. This CDR3 region has 12 residues. Germline V gene data show CDR1 as SGHNT and CDR2 as YENEEA. The V segment lost 5 bases and the J segment 8 bases; nucleotides outside the gene matches: 2. CDR3 bases: TGTGCCAGCAGCCCGCGGGGGGATGAGCAGTTCTTC. Translating it yields CASSPRGDEQFF.

Turning to this clone: Distinct nucleotide sequences in the sample also encode this CDR3. The CDR3 DNA sequence: TGTGCCAGCTCACCACCGGGGGGCACCGGGGAGCTGTTTTTT. Translating gives CASSPPGGTGELFF. V and J are TRBV18 and TRBJ2-2; D is possibly TRBD2 (6 bases). Germline CDR1 KGHSH, CDR2 LQKENI. V lost 0 bases and J 4 bases, leaving 6 bases between the germline ends. The CDR3 has 14 residues.

The chain couples TRBV10-2 to TRBJ1-1, with TRBD1 as a possible D gene (6 bases). CDR1 and CDR2 from the germline V gene are WSHSY and SAAADI. CDR3 length equals 13 residues. The ends were cut back, 6 bases at V and 1 base at J, with 9 bases in the middle. CDR3 in DNA: TGCGCCAGCAGACTGGACAGGAACACTGAAGCTTTCTTT. Amino acid sequence: CASRLDRNTEAFF.

The CDR3 DNA reads TGTGCCAGTAGTATCGACGGGCACAACACTGAAGCTTTCTTT. Translation gives CASSIDGHNTEAFF. The rearrangement uses TRBV19 and TRBJ1-1; D remains unclear. This CDR3 region has 14 residues. Germline CDR1 is LNHDA and CDR2 is SQIVND (reference sequence). The V gene lost 3 bases and the J gene lost 2 bases, with 10 bases spanning the gap.

This clone was counted once. The V and J genes are TRBV28 and TRBJ2-2; D tentatively fits TRBD1 or TRBD2 (5 bases each). The V gene's germline CDR1 is MDHEN and CDR2 SYDVKM. The ends were cut back, 3 bases at V and 1 base at J, with 9 bases in the middle. There are 15 residues in the CDR3. CDR3 DNA: TGTGCCAGCAGTTTTTGGGGGAGGAACACCGGGGAGCTGTTTTTT. It codes for CASSFWGRNTGELFF. The variable domain in full, with the rest retrieved from reference TRBV28 and TRBJ2-2, is DVKVTQSSRYLVKRTGEKVFLECVQDMDHENMFWYRQDPGLGLRLIYFSYDVKMKEKGDIPEGYSVSREKKERFSLILESASTNQTSMYLCASSFWGRNTGELFFGEGSRLTVL.

The V gene is TRBV9, the J gene TRBJ1-1; 8 nucleotides match TRBD1. The CDR3 spans 15 residues. The V and J ends lost 3 bases and 2 bases, in that order; junction bases with no gene match: 6. In germline, CDR1 is SGDLS, CDR2 YYNGEE. CDR3 coding DNA: TGTGCCAGCAGCGCACTGGGACAGGTAAACACTGAAGCTTTCTTT. The encoded protein is CASSALGQVNTEAFF.

This chain links TRBV7-2 with TRBJ1-2; D is undetermined. The germline V and J ends were trimmed by 5 bases and 6 bases, with 10 bases remaining between them. The CDR3 loop spans 12 amino acids. Germline V gene lookup returns CDR1 SGHTA and CDR2 FQGNSA. The CDR3 loop is CASSPNRDGYTF. The CDR3 coding sequence is TGTGCCAGCAGCCCGAACCGGGATGGCTACACCTTC.

This clone was counted a few times. The chain carries TRBV19 and TRBJ2-7, with D possibly matching TRBD2 (6 bases). The CDR3 totals 14 residues. Trimming left V 2 bases short and J 6 bases short, with 14 bases between. Looked up from germline, CDR1 is LNHDA and CDR2 is SQIVND (reference sequence). CDR3 loop: CASSIMEGGIEQYF. The CDR3 bases are TGTGCCAGTAGTATAATGGAAGGAGGGATCGAGCAGTACTTC.

This CDR3 reads CASSQEISRGPNEKLFF. The CDR3 coding sequence is TGCGCCAGCAGTCAAGAAATATCGAGGGGGCCTAATGAAAAACTGTTTTTT. The chain employs TRBV23-1 and TRBJ1-4; 7 bases are a match to TRBD1. TRBV23-1 is filed as an ORF, its function uncertain. This CDR3 contains 17 residues. V trimming: 2 bases; J trimming: 3 bases; junction bases outside the gene matches: 9.

In this sample, this clone turned up a few times. A junction end diverges from the germline sequence, so it may reflect a read error. The V and J genes are TRBV3-1 (or the pseudogene TRBV3-2) and TRBJ1-2; a weak D match, TRBD1 (5 bases). This CDR3 contains 14 residues. The germline CDR1 and CDR2 sequences are LGHDT and YNNKEL (reference sequence). CDR3 nucleotides: TGTGCCAGCAGCCAAGATGGGGCGCGAGGGAATAGCGCCTTC. Its translation is CASSQDGARGNSAF.

The chain has TRBV19 and TRBJ2-1, with 10 bases identical to TRBD2. The germline V gene encodes CDR1 LNHDA and CDR2 SQIVND (reference sequence). Unmatched junction bases numbered 3, after V lost 7 bases and J lost 6 bases. This CDR3 spans 13 amino acids. CDR3 sequence (DNA): TGTGCCAGTACTAGCGGGGGCCCCAATGAGCAGTTCTTC. Translation: CASTSGGPNEQFF.

The gene calls are TRBV6-1 and TRBJ1-2; D is ambiguous. CDR3 size: 13 residues. From germline, CDR1 is MNHNS and CDR2 SASEGT. V was trimmed by 2 bases and J by 6 bases, leaving 10 bases between them. The CDR3 reads CASSEIPYDGYTF. In DNA, the CDR3 is TGTGCCAGCAGTGAAATCCCATATGATGGCTACACCTTC.

This clone is a singleton in its sample. The J gene is TRBJ2-7, the V gene TRBV10-3; possibly TRBD1 for D (6 bases). Germline loops: CDR1 ENHRY, CDR2 SYGVKD. This CDR3 has 14 residues. The V end was cut by 0 bases, the J end by 5 bases, with 11 bases between. CDR3 amino acids: CAISESNRVHEQYF. DNA of the CDR3: TGTGCCATCAGTGAGTCGAACAGGGTACACGAGCAGTACTTC.

The chain is built from TRBV7-8 and TRBJ2-3, with D tentatively TRBD2 (6 bases). The V gene lost 3 bases and the J gene lost 6 bases, with 13 bases spanning the gap. CDR3 length: 14 residues. Per the germline V gene, CDR1 is SGHVS and CDR2 is FQNEAQ. CDR3 amino acids: CASSLDYSGDTQYF. The CDR3 DNA sequence: TGTGCCAGCAGCTTGGACTATTCGGGGGATACGCAGTATTTT.

This clone has a single count. The chain recombines TRBV30 with TRBJ2-7; D remains unclear. CDR1 and CDR2 from the germline V gene are GTSNPN and SVGIG (reference sequence). The CDR3 sequence is 14 residues long. V shed 0 bases and J shed 0 bases, with 9 bases lying between them. The CDR3 here is CAWSVVVSSYEQYF. The CDR3 nucleotides are TGTGCCTGGAGTGTAGTAGTAAGCTCCTACGAGCAGTACTTC.

This clone was observed a few times. The rearrangement uses TRBV5-1 and TRBJ1-2; D is unresolved. The CDR3 is 13 amino acids. V lost 7 bases, J lost 3 bases, and 13 bases lay in between. In germline, CDR1 is SGHRS, CDR2 YFSETQ. CDR3 loop: CASSKDGDYGYTF. Here the CDR3 DNA reads TGCGCCAGCTCAAAAGATGGGGACTATGGCTACACCTTC.

This clone was seen only a few times. CDR3 region: CASSPGTGGISPLHF. CDR3 in DNA: TGTGCCAGCAGTCCCGGGACAGGGGGCATTTCACCCCTCCACTTT. The V gene is TRBV27, the J gene TRBJ1-6, with 12 bases aligning to TRBD1. The V segment lost 5 bases and the J segment 9 bases; nucleotides outside the gene matches: 5. The CDR3 is 15 amino acids. The germline V gene encodes CDR1 MNHEY and CDR2 SMNVEV (reference sequence).

This clone was observed a few times. V usage is TRBV5-8 and J usage is TRBJ1-2; 10 bases are a match to TRBD1. Trimming cost V 4 bases and J 6 bases; bases outside gene matches: 3. CDR1 SGHTS and CDR2 YDEGEE come from the germline V gene. This CDR3 spans 13 amino acids. The CDR3 DNA sequence: TGTGCCAGCAGCGGTGGGACAGGGGATGGCTACACCTTC. Its protein product is CASSGGTGDGYTF.

The chain joins TRBV5-1 to TRBJ2-6; D not certain. There are 17 residues in the CDR3. Trimming shortened V by 2 bases and J by 0 bases, and 12 bases separated the two germline ends. Per germline, CDR1 SGHRS and CDR2 YFSETQ. CDR3 sequence reads: CASSLSPDRSGANVLTF. As DNA, the CDR3 is TGCGCCAGCAGCTTAAGCCCGGACCGCTCTGGGGCCAACGTCCTGACTTTC.